These T cell receptor beta chains were read from a single sample in a study of shared clonotypes between healthy human individuals. The method was immunoSEQ multiplex PCR; TCRdb's version includes in-frame clones alone and lacks a portion of them. This table holds hundreds of thousands of clones, approximately 97% found once. The sequenced sample consisted of naive CD4+ T cells sorted from blood. These receptors were taken from a woman aged 25 to 39 in good health. The CDR3 runs from the conserved cysteine through the conserved F or W. D genes are given only for firm matches. The size field is filled for only some rows; it gives once, few, many or a size class.

J gene: TRBJ1-2
V gene: TRBV18
D gene: -
clone size: -
CDR3 DNA: TGTGCCAGCTCACCGTTCGACGTCTTAAGGGAATCGAATGGCTACACCTTC
CDR3 protein: CASSPFDVLRESNGYTF

J gene: TRBJ2-5
V gene: TRBV7-2
D gene: TRBD2
clone size: -
CDR3 DNA: TGTGCCAGCAGCGGCCGGGGGGGGGAAGAGACCCAGTACTTC
CDR3 protein: CASSGRGGEETQYF

J gene: TRBJ1-1
V gene: TRBV4-2
D gene: TRBD1
clone size: -
CDR3 DNA: TGTGCCAGCAGCCCCCGACAGGGACTCAACACTGAAGCTTTCTTT
CDR3 protein: CASSPRQGLNTEAFF

J gene: TRBJ1-5
V gene: TRBV6-1
D gene: TRBD1
clone size: -
CDR3 DNA: TGTGCCAGCAGTGTTTCAGGGGGTAGCAATCAGCCCCAGCATTTT
CDR3 protein: CASSVSGGSNQPQHF

J gene: TRBJ2-7
V gene: TRBV25-1
D gene: TRBD1
clone size: -
CDR3 DNA: TGTGCCAGCAGTCCCCTCCCGGGACAGGGCTTCGGTGAGCAGTACTTC
CDR3 protein: CASSPLPGQGFGEQYF

J gene: TRBJ2-1
V gene: TRBV7-3
D gene: TRBD2
clone size: once
CDR3 DNA: TGTGCCAGCAGCTCAGGAACCCCGGGACTATCGGCAAATGCGCAGTTCTTC
CDR3 protein: CASSSGTPGLSANAQFF

J gene: TRBJ1-6
V gene: TRBV6-1
D gene: -
clone size: once
CDR3 DNA: TGTGCCAGCAGTGAAACCCCCGGGCCGAATTCACCCCTCCACTTT
CDR3 protein: CASSETPGPNSPLHF

J gene: TRBJ1-1
V gene: TRBV7-2
D gene: -
clone size: -
CDR3 DNA: TGTGCCAGCAGCCCAGCGCGGCCGAACACTGAAGCTTTCTTT
CDR3 protein: CASSPARPNTEAFF

J gene: TRBJ2-3
V gene: TRBV7-3
D gene: -
clone size: -
CDR3 DNA: TGTGCCAGCAGCTTAAATCTTTTGGGAGATACGCAGTATTTT
CDR3 protein: CASSLNLLGDTQYF

J gene: TRBJ2-1
V gene: TRBV10-3
D gene: TRBD2
clone size: once
CDR3 DNA: TGTGCCATCACTAGCGGGACCGACAATGAGCAGTTCTTC
CDR3 protein: CAITSGTDNEQFF

J gene: TRBJ1-5
V gene: TRBV28
D gene: -
clone size: -
CDR3 DNA: TGTGCCAGCAGTTTAGTTTTCGATGCCAATCAGCCCCAGCATTTT
CDR3 protein: CASSLVFDANQPQHF

J gene: TRBJ2-1
V gene: TRBV7-3
D gene: -
clone size: -
CDR3 DNA: TGTGCCAGCAGCTTAAGCCCCCAGGGGATTAGCAATGAGCAGTTCTTC
CDR3 protein: CASSLSPQGISNEQFF

J gene: TRBJ1-5
V gene: TRBV5-1
D gene: -
clone size: -
CDR3 DNA: TGCGCCAGCAGCTTGGGGAGTGGGGAGGAGCCCCAGCATTTT
CDR3 protein: CASSLGSGEEPQHF

J gene: TRBJ1-2
V gene: TRBV18
D gene: TRBD1
clone size: -
CDR3 DNA: TGTGCCAGCTCACCACCGACAGGGCGGTCAGGCTACACCTTC
CDR3 protein: CASSPPTGRSGYTF

J gene: TRBJ2-7
V gene: TRBV5-1
D gene: TRBD1
clone size: -
CDR3 DNA: TGCGCCAGCATCGTGGGACAGGGGGTTGGCGAGCAGTACTTC
CDR3 protein: CASIVGQGVGEQYF

J gene: TRBJ2-5
V gene: TRBV5-1
D gene: TRBD2
clone size: -
CDR3 DNA: TGCGCCAGCAGCGAAGAACTAGCGGGAGCGGGGACCCAGTACTTC
CDR3 protein: CASSEELAGAGTQYF

J gene: TRBJ1-6
V gene: TRBV6-4
D gene: -
clone size: -
CDR3 DNA: TGTGCCAGCAGTGAGAACAGGGCGAATTCACCCCTCCACTTT
CDR3 protein: CASSENRANSPLHF

J gene: TRBJ2-1
V gene: TRBV11-2
D gene: -
clone size: -
CDR3 DNA: TGTGCCAGCAGCTATTTCGCGGAGTCCCTTTACAATGAGCAGTTCTTC
CDR3 protein: CASSYFAESLYNEQFF

J gene: TRBJ2-5
V gene: TRBV18
D gene: TRBD2
clone size: -
CDR3 DNA: TGTGCCAGCTCGCCGTTCCCCAGCGGGAGGTTAGAGACCCAGTACTTC
CDR3 protein: CASSPFPSGRLETQYF

J gene: TRBJ1-2
V gene: TRBV29-1
D gene: -
clone size: -
CDR3 DNA: TGCAGCGTTGAAGCAATCAACTCGGGGTTTCATGGCTACACCTTC
CDR3 protein: CSVEAINSGFHGYTF

J gene: TRBJ2-5
V gene: TRBV5-8
D gene: TRBD2
clone size: -
CDR3 DNA: TGTGCCAGCAGCCACGGACTAGCGGGAGAGGGAGAGACCCAGTACTTC
CDR3 protein: CASSHGLAGEGETQYF

J gene: TRBJ2-3
V gene: TRBV7-8
D gene: TRBD2
clone size: -
CDR3 DNA: TGTGCCAGCAGCTTAGCGAAACTAGCGGGCACAGATACGCAGTATTTT
CDR3 protein: CASSLAKLAGTDTQYF

J gene: TRBJ2-7
V gene: TRBV10-3
D gene: -
clone size: -
CDR3 DNA: TGTGCCATCAGTGAGTTCAACAAACCCTACGAGCAGTACTTC
CDR3 protein: CAISEFNKPYEQYF

J gene: TRBJ1-5
V gene: TRBV19
D gene: -
clone size: -
CDR3 DNA: TGTGCCAGTAGCTCAGGGAGTTTGGTGAATCAGCCCCAGCATTTT
CDR3 protein: CASSSGSLVNQPQHF

J gene: TRBJ1-2
V gene: TRBV6-5
D gene: TRBD1
clone size: -
CDR3 DNA: TGTGCCAGCAGTCCGGGGACAGGAAGAAACTATGGCTACACCTTC
CDR3 protein: CASSPGTGRNYGYTF

J gene: TRBJ2-1
V gene: TRBV6-5
D gene: TRBD2
clone size: -
CDR3 DNA: TGTGCCAGCAGTTACTCGTTCTTAGCGGGAGCAAATGAGCAGTTCTTC
CDR3 protein: CASSYSFLAGANEQFF

J gene: TRBJ2-5
V gene: TRBV2
D gene: -
clone size: -
CDR3 DNA: TGTGCCAGCAGTGAAGTGCCAGGGAAAGAGACCCAGTACTTC
CDR3 protein: CASSEVPGKETQYF

J gene: TRBJ2-6
V gene: TRBV10-3
D gene: -
clone size: -
CDR3 DNA: TGTGCCATCAGTGAAGGGATCTCTGGGGCCAACGTCCTGACTTTC
CDR3 protein: CAISEGISGANVLTF

J gene: TRBJ2-3
V gene: TRBV28
D gene: -
clone size: once
CDR3 DNA: TGTGCCAGCAGTTTAAACTATCCAGATACGCAGTATTTT
CDR3 protein: CASSLNYPDTQYF

J gene: TRBJ2-3
V gene: TRBV28
D gene: -
clone size: -
CDR3 DNA: TGTGCCAGCAGTTTGGCGGGACCCGGAGATACGCAGTATTTT
CDR3 protein: CASSLAGPGDTQYF

J gene: TRBJ1-5
V gene: TRBV18
D gene: -
clone size: -
CDR3 DNA: TGTGCCAGCTCACCGCAGGGCCACCAGCCCCAGCATTTT
CDR3 protein: CASSPQGHQPQHF

J gene: TRBJ2-1
V gene: TRBV11-2
D gene: -
clone size: -
CDR3 DNA: TGTGCCAGCAGCTTCTCTACCCGGTGGCAATCCTACAATGAGCAGTTCTTC
CDR3 protein: CASSFSTRWQSYNEQFF

J gene: TRBJ1-2
V gene: TRBV18
D gene: -
clone size: -
CDR3 DNA: TGTGCCAGCTCACGTGACCCGGGTAACTATGGCTACACCTTC
CDR3 protein: CASSRDPGNYGYTF

J gene: TRBJ2-5
V gene: TRBV27
D gene: TRBD2
clone size: -
CDR3 DNA: TGTGCCAGCAGTAACCTCGGACTAGCCGAGGAGACCCAGTACTTC
CDR3 protein: CASSNLGLAEETQYF

J gene: TRBJ2-7
V gene: TRBV6-6
D gene: TRBD2
clone size: -
CDR3 DNA: TGTGCCAGCAGGCTAGGGACTAGCGGCTCCTACGAGCAGTACTTC
CDR3 protein: CASRLGTSGSYEQYF

J gene: TRBJ2-3
V gene: TRBV11-3
D gene: -
clone size: -
CDR3 DNA: TGTGCCAGCAGCTTAGGAGCGGCAAAAGGGGATACGCAGTATTTT
CDR3 protein: CASSLGAAKGDTQYF